The present entry profiles one T cell receptor beta chain with its context. This specimen belongs to a study of blood T cell repertoires in COVID-19. The ends were cut back, 4 bases at V and 5 bases at J, with 8 bases in the middle. The CDR3 is 12 residues long. Germline loops: CDR1 MNHEY, CDR2 SVGAGI. Assay used: immunoSEQ multiplex PCR; TCRdb lists only in-frame clones, some missing. Found here are about 150,000 clones, approximately 85% of them singletons; the top ten hold 6.5% to 7.5%. The sequencing input was peripheral blood. The chain couples TRBV6-5 to TRBJ1-2; unclear D gene. The sequence was obtained from an elderly man with COVID-19, enrolled during active disease. Here the CDR3 DNA reads TGTGCCAGCAGTTCCGGTTCTTATGGCTACACCTTC. Its translation: CASSSGSYGYTF.